This T cell receptor (beta chain) originates from a study of blood T cell repertoires in COVID-19. Trimming shortened V by 8 bases and J by 3 bases, and 20 bases separated the two germline ends. The CDR3 runs to 15 residues. Only in-frame clones appear in the TCRdb table, and some are missing; sequencing was by immunoSEQ multiplex PCR. The data show about 310,000 clones, 85% to 90% seen once. This clone was detected only once. This rearrangement joins TRBV23-1 to TRBJ2-7, with D unresolved. TRBV23-1 is marked as an open reading frame, function uncertain. What was sequenced was PBMCs or T cells enriched from blood (not recorded which). The TCR was taken from a woman aged 25-40 years who had recovered from COVID-19. CDR3 bases: TGCGCCAGCGGCTTGCTTGCGGAGAACTACTACGAGCAGTACTTC. Protein sequence: CASGLLAENYYEQYF.